The source of this T cell receptor (beta chain) is a study of blood T cell repertoires in COVID-19. The wider study: Sites in the United States, Italy and Spain provided acute and convalescent COVID-19 samples. Nucleic acid was either cDNA or gDNA, and it came from T cells, B-cell-depleted T cells, or PBMCs.

Original processing notes: It was from reference gene primer amplification that nucleated cell counts were estimated. Sequenced by immunoSEQ multiplex PCR; TCRdb stores in-frame clones only, minus some. V, J and clone size derive from that table, while D and trimming were established from the DNA sequence. The sample contains some 200,000 clones, 65% to 90% of which appear only once. This clone was found a few times. The clonotype was recovered from a human donor in a cohort sampled during active COVID-19. What was sequenced was peripheral blood.

CDR3 coding DNA: TGTGCCAGCAGCCCGGACAGGGGCTTCTACGAGCAGTACTTC. The encoded protein is CASSPDRGFYEQYF. The rearrangement uses TRBV5-4 and TRBJ2-7, with TRBD1 identical over 9 bases. Germline loops: CDR1 SGHNT, CDR2 YYREEE (reference sequence). The trim removed 4 bases at V and 3 bases at J, leaving 5 bases unmatched. The CDR3 totals 14 residues.